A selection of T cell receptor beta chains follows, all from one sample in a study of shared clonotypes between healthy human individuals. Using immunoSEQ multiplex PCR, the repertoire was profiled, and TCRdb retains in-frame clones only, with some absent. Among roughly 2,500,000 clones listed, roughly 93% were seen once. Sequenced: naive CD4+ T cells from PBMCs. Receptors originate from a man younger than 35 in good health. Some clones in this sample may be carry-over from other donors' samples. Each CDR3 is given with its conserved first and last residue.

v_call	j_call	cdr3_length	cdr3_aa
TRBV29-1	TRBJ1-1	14	CSVRLRKTNTEAFF
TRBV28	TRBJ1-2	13	CASLRQGHWGYTF
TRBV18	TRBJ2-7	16	CASSPATGGGPYEQYF
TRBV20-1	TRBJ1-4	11	CSARVYEKLFF
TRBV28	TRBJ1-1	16	CASSPASTAGNTEAFF
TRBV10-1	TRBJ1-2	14	CASSDGGANYGYTF
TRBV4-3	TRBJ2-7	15	CASSPRDQRVGEQYF
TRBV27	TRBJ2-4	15	CASSPPGLAKNIQYF
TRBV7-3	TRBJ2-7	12	CASSFPGQEQYF
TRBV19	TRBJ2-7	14	CASSISDRGYEQYF
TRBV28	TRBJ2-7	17	CASSFSPGVWYSYEQYF
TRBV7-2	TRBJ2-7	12	CASSSTGYEQYF
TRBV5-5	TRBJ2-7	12	CASSLGTYEQYF
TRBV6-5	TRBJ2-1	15	CASRIRLAGVGEQFF